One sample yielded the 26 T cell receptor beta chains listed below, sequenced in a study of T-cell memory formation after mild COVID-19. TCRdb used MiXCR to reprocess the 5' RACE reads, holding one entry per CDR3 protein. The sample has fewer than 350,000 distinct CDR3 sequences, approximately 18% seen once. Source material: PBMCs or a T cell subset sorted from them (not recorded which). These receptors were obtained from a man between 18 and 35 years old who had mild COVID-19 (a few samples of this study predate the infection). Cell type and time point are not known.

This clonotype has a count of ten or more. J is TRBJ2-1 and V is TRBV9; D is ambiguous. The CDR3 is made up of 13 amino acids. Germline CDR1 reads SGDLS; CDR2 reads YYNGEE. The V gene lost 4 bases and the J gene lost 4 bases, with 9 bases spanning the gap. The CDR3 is CASSINGYNEQFF. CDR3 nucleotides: TGTGCCAGCAGCATTAACGGGTACAATGAGCAGTTCTTC.

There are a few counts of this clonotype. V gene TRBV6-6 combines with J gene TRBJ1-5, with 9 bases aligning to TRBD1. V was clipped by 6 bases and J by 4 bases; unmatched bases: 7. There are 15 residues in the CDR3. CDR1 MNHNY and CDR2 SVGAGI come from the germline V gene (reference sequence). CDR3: CASSLLGQGNQPQHF. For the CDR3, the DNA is TGTGCCAGCAGCCTCCTGGGACAGGGAAATCAGCCCCAGCATTTT.

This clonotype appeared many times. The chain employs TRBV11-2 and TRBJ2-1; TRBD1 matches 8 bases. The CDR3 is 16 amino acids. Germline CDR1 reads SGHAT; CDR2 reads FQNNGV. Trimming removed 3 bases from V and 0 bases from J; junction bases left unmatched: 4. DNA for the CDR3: TGTGCCAGCAGCTTCCTTGGACAGGGCTCCTACAATGAGCAGTTCTTC. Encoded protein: CASSFLGQGSYNEQFF.

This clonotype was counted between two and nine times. The CDR3 loop reads CASSNRPGLAGNEQFF. DNA for the CDR3: TGTGCCAGCAGCAACCGGCCGGGACTAGCGGGGAATGAGCAGTTCTTC. This chain links TRBV3-1 with TRBJ2-1; 13 bases are shared with TRBD2. The V and J ends lost 5 bases and 7 bases, in that order; junction bases with no gene match: 8. CDR1 and CDR2 from the germline V gene are LGHDT and YNNKEL (reference sequence). This CDR3 comprises 16 residues.

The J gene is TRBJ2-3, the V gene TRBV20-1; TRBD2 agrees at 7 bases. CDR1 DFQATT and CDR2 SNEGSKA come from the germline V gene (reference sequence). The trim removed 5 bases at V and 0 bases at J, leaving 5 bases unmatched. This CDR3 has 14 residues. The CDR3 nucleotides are TGCAGTGCTGGCCGACTAGCTAGCACAGATACGCAGTATTTT. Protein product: CSAGRLASTDTQYF.

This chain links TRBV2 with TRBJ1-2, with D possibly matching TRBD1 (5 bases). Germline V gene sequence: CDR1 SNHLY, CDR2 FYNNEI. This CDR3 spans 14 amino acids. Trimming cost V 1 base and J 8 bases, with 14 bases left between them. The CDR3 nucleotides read TGTGCCAGCAGTGAAGAACGGAGGGGAGGAGGCTACACCTTC. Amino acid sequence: CASSEERRGGGYTF. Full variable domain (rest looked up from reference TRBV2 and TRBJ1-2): EPEVTQTPSHQVTQMGQEVILRCVPISNHLYFYWYRQILGQKVEFLVSFYNNEISEKSEIFDDQFSVERPDGSNFTLKIRSTKLEDSAMYFCASSEERRGGGYTFGSGTRLTVV.

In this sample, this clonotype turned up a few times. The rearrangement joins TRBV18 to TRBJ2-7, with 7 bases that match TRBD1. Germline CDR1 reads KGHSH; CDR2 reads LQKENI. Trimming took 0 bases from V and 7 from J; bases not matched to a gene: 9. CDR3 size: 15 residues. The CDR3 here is CASSPPSTGMREQYF. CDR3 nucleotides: TGTGCCAGCTCACCACCGTCGACAGGGATGAGGGAGCAGTACTTC.

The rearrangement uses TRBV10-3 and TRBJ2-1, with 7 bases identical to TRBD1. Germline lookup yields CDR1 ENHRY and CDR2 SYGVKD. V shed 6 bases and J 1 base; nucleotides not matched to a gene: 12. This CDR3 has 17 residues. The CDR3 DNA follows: TGTGCCATCAGCGCAATCCGGGACAGTCTATCCTACAATGAGCAGTTCTTC. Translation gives CAISAIRDSLSYNEQFF.

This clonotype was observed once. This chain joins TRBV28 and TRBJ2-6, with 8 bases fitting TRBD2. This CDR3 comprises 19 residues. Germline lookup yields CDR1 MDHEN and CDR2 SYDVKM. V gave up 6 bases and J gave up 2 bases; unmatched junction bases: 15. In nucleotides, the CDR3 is TGTGCCAGCAGCCTACAACTCGGCGGGGGGATCACTGGGGCCAACGTCCTGACTTTC. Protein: CASSLQLGGGITGANVLTF.

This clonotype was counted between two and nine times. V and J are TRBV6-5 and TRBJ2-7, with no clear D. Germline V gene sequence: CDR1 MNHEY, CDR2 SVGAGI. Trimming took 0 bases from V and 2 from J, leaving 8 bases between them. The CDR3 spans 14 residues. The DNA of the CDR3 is TGTGCCAGCAGTTACTCGAGGTGGGCCTACGAGCAGTACTTC. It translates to CASSYSRWAYEQYF.

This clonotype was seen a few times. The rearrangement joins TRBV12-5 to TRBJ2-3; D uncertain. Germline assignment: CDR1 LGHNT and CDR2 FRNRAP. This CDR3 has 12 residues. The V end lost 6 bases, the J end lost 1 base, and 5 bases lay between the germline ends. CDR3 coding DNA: TGTGCTAGTGGCCAGGGCACAGATACGCAGTATTTT. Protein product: CASGQGTDTQYF.

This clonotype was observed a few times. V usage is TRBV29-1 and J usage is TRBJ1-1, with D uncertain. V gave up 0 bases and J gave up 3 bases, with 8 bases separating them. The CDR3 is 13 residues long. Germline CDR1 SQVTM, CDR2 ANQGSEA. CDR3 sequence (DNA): TGCAGCGTTGAAGAGACACGCTACACTGAAGCTTTCTTT. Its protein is CSVEETRYTEAFF.

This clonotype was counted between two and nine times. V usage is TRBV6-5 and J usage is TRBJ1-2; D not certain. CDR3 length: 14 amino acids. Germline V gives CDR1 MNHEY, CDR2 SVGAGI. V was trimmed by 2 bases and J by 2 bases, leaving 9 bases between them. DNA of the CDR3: TGTGCCAGCAGTTACATCGACACGAACTATGGCTACACCTTC. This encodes CASSYIDTNYGYTF.

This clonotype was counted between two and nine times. The CDR3 region is CASSWKGTGELFF. As DNA, the CDR3 is TGTGCCAGCAGTTGGAAGGGCACCGGGGAGCTGTTTTTT. V and J are TRBV12-3 or TRBV12-4 and TRBJ2-2; D uncertain. The CDR3 covers 13 residues. The V gene lost 4 bases and the J gene lost 4 bases, with 7 bases spanning the gap.

The CDR3 is CASSPGLAGEVGELFF. CDR3 in DNA: TGTGCCAGCAGCCCGGGACTAGCGGGGGAGGTCGGGGAGCTGTTTTTT. The rearrangement uses TRBV2 and TRBJ2-2; 14 bases are a match to TRBD2. CDR1 and CDR2 (germline): SNHLY, FYNNEI. The CDR3 sequence is 16 residues long. V shed 6 bases and J 7 bases; nucleotides not matched to a gene: 7.

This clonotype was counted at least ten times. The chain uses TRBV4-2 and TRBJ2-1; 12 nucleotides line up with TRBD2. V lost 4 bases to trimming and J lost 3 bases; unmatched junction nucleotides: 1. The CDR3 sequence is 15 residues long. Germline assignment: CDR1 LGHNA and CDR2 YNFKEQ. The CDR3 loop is CASSPTSGGYNEQFF. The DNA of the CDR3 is TGTGCCAGCAGCCCGACTAGCGGGGGCTACAATGAGCAGTTCTTC.

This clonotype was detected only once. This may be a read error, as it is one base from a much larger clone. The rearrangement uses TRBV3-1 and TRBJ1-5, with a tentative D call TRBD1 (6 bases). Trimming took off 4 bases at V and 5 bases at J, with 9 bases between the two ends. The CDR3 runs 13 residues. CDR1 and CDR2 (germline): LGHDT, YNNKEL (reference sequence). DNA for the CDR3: TGTGCCAGCAGCCGGGACATGGATCAGCCCCAGCATTTT. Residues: CASSRDMDQPQHF.

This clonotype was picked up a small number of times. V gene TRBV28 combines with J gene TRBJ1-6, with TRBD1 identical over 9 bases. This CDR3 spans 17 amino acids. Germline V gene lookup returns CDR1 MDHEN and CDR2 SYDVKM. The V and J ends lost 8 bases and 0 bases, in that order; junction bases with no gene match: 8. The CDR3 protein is CASPRGDRDSYNSPLHF. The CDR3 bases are TGTGCCAGCCCACGGGGGGACAGGGACTCCTATAATTCACCCCTCCACTTT.

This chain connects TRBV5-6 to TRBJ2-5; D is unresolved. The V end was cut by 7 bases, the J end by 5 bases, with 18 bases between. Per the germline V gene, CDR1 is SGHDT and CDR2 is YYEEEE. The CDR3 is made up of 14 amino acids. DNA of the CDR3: TGTGCCAGCGGCTCCGGACCCCTCCACGAGACCCAGTACTTC. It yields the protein CASGSGPLHETQYF.

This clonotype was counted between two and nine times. The CDR3 DNA reads as TGTGCCAGCACCTCATCCGGGACAGATACCTACGAGCAGTACTTC. Amino acid sequence: CASTSSGTDTYEQYF. The chain uses TRBV28 and TRBJ2-7; 7 bases align to TRBD1. With V trimmed by 7 bases and J by 2 bases, 11 bases remained unmatched. In germline, CDR1 is MDHEN, CDR2 SYDVKM. CDR3 length equals 15 residues.

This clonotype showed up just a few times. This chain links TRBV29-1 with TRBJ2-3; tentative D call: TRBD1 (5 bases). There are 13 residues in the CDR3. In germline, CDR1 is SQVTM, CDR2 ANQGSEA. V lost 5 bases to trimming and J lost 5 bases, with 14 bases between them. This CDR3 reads CSVYPLGRDTQYF. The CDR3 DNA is TGCAGCGTTTATCCCTTGGGGCGAGATACGCAGTATTTT.

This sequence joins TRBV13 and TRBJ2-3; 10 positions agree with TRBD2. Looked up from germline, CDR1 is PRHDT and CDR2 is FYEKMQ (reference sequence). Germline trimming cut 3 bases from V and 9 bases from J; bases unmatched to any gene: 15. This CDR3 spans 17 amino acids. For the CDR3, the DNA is TGTGCCAGCAGCTTTAATAAAGGTGCTAGCGGGGGTCGAACGCAGTATTTT. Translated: CASSFNKGASGGRTQYF.

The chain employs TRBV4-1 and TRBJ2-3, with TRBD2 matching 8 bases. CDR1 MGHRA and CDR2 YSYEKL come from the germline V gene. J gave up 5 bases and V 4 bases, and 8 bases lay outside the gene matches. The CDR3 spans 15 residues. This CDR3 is CASSLHGLAQDTQYF. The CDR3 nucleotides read TGCGCCAGCAGCCTCCACGGACTAGCACAAGATACGCAGTATTTT.

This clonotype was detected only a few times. For the CDR3, the DNA is TGCGCCAGCAGCCAATCCGGGACAGGGAACTATGGCTACACCTTC. Residues: CASSQSGTGNYGYTF. The chain links TRBV4-1 to TRBJ1-2; 9 positions agree with TRBD1. This CDR3 has 15 residues. Germline trimming cut 2 bases from V and 2 bases from J; bases unmatched to any gene: 3. Germline V gene data show CDR1 as MGHRA and CDR2 as YSYEKL.

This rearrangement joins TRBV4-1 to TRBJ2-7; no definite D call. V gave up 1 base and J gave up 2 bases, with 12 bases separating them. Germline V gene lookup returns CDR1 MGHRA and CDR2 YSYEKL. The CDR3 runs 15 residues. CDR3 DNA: TGCGCCAGCAGCCAAGGGGCCTCTACCACCTACGAGCAGTACTTC. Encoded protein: CASSQGASTTYEQYF.

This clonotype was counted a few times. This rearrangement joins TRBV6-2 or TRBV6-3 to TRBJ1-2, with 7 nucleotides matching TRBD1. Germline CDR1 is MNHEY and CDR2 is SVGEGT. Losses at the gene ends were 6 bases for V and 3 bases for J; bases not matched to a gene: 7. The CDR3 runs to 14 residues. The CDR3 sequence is CASRSGQRDYGYTF. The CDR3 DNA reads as TGTGCCAGCAGATCGGGACAGAGAGACTATGGCTACACCTTC.